Listed below are T cell receptor beta chains from one sample, sequenced in a study of T cell responses to AZD1222 COVID-19 vaccine. TCRdb's copy holds only in-frame clones and misses some; the assay was immunoSEQ multiplex PCR. The repertoire holds 85,000 to 100,000 clones, with about 92% as singletons. The sample here was peripheral blood, taken on day 0 of AZD1222 vaccination. These receptors all stem from an adult in good health. CDR3s include the opening cysteine and the closing phenylalanine or tryptophan. D genes are given only for firm matches. Clone size is shown for a subset of rows, as once, few, many or a class of expanded clone.

cdr3_aa cdr3_nt j_call d_call clone_size v_call
CASSPRTGVTDTQYF TGCGCCAGCAGCCCCCGGACAGGGGTCACAGATACGCAGTATTTT TRBJ2-3 TRBD1 once TRBV5-1
CASSFGLAGVSYEQYF TGTGCCAGCAGCTTCGGACTAGCGGGGGTTTCCTACGAGCAGTACTTC TRBJ2-7 TRBD2 NA TRBV5-4
CATSREGVYSTDTQYF TGTGCCACCAGCAGAGAAGGGGTTTATAGCACAGATACGCAGTATTTT TRBJ2-3 NA NA TRBV15
CARSWGTFRANYGYTF TGTGCCCGCAGTTGGGGTACCTTCAGAGCTAACTATGGCTACACCTTC TRBJ1-2 NA NA TRBV28
CASKGAFYEQYF TGTGCCAGTAAGGGGGCTTTCTACGAGCAGTACTTC TRBJ2-7 TRBD1 NA TRBV19
CASSQGVRGQGQPQHF TGTGCCAGCAGCCAAGGCGTCCGGGGGCAGGGTCAGCCCCAGCATTTT TRBJ1-5 NA once TRBV4-2
CATSDTGSHYNEQFF TGTGCCACCAGTGATACGGGCTCGCACTACAATGAGCAGTTCTTC TRBJ2-1 NA NA TRBV24-1
CASSTTYDTEAFF TGTGCCAGTAGTACAACATACGACACTGAAGCTTTCTTT TRBJ1-1 NA NA TRBV19
CASSQLDILSYNEQFF TGCGCCAGCAGCCAATTAGACATTCTCTCCTACAATGAGCAGTTCTTC TRBJ2-1 NA NA TRBV4-1
CASTRLSGRDAEQYF TGTGCCAGCACCCGTTTGAGCGGGAGAGACGCGGAGCAGTACTTC TRBJ2-7 TRBD2 few TRBV2
CASSQISSGANVLTF TGCGCCAGCAGCCAAATATCCTCTGGGGCCAACGTCCTGACTTTC TRBJ2-6 NA once TRBV4-3
CASITSGGLSYEQYF TGTGCCAGCATCACGAGCGGGGGCCTATCCTACGAGCAGTACTTC TRBJ2-7 TRBD2 NA TRBV6-5
CSVEDIGVNTEAFF TGCAGCGTTGAAGATATCGGGGTGAACACTGAAGCTTTCTTT TRBJ1-1 NA once TRBV29-1
CASSLTAQGTEAFF TGCGCCAGCAGCTTGACCGCACAGGGGACTGAAGCTTTCTTT TRBJ1-1 TRBD1 few TRBV5-1
CSVETPGPGTGELFF TGCAGCGTTGAGACCCCTGGGCCAGGCACCGGGGAGCTGTTTTTT TRBJ2-2 NA NA TRBV29-1
CASSYGGQDEQYF TGTGCCAGCAGTTACGGGGGCCAGGACGAGCAGTACTTC TRBJ2-7 NA few TRBV6-5
CAWSPGGNQETQYF TGTGCCTGGAGTCCTGGGGGGAACCAAGAGACCCAGTACTTC TRBJ2-5 NA NA TRBV30
CASSPLGEQYF TGTGCCAGCTCACCACTCGGCGAGCAGTACTTC TRBJ2-7 NA NA TRBV18
CASSHPVLRDTGWEQFF TGTGCCAGCAGCCACCCGGTCTTAAGGGACACCGGGTGGGAGCAGTTCTTC TRBJ2-1 NA NA TRBV7-9
CATSAGGAASTDTQYF TGTGCCACCAGCGCCGGGGGGGCGGCTAGCACAGATACGCAGTATTTT TRBJ2-3 TRBD2 once TRBV15
CASSQGSGLHNQPQHF TGTGCCAGCAGCCAAGGATCAGGACTCCACAATCAGCCCCAGCATTTT TRBJ1-5 NA once TRBV3-1/TRBV3-2
CASSALQGRDMNTEAFF TGTGCCAGCAGTGCCCTACAGGGCCGCGATATGAACACTGAAGCTTTCTTT TRBJ1-1 NA NA TRBV6-1
CASSSQTGGNQPQHF TGTGCCAGCAGCTCTCAGACAGGGGGCAATCAGCCCCAGCATTTT TRBJ1-5 TRBD1 NA TRBV7-2
CASSTVGSSGYGYTF TGTGCCAGCTCAACGGTTGGCAGCTCCGGCTATGGCTACACCTTC TRBJ1-2 NA NA TRBV18
CASSQGGGGYGYTF TGCGCCAGCAGCCAAGGAGGGGGTGGCTATGGCTACACCTTC TRBJ1-2 NA once TRBV4-1
CASSWTGLDEQFF TGTGCCAGCAGCTGGACAGGGTTGGATGAGCAGTTCTTC TRBJ2-1 TRBD1 once TRBV7-8
CASRTGSNTDRLNTEAFF TGCGCCAGTCGAACGGGGTCCAACACAGATAGACTGAACACTGAAGCTTTCTTT TRBJ1-1 NA once TRBV5-1
CASSLGLNEQFF TGTGCCAGCAGTTTAGGATTAAATGAGCAGTTCTTC TRBJ2-1 NA NA TRBV12-3/TRBV12-4
CATSRVIADNEQFF TGTGCCACCAGCAGAGTAATTGCGGACAATGAGCAGTTCTTC TRBJ2-1 NA NA TRBV15
CASTRAGQANSGNTIYF TGTGCCAGCACACGAGCCGGACAGGCGAACTCTGGAAACACCATATATTTT TRBJ1-3 TRBD1 NA TRBV2
CASSQGWSGNNSPLHF TGTGCCAGCAGCCAAGGTTGGTCCGGAAATAATTCACCCCTCCACTTT TRBJ1-6 NA once TRBV3-1/TRBV3-2
CASSLVRAGLGNEQFF TGTGCCAGCAGCTTAGTTCGAGCGGGATTAGGTAATGAGCAGTTCTTC TRBJ2-1 TRBD2 NA TRBV7-9
CASSTTGAGQPQHF TGTGCCAGTAGTACAACAGGGGCGGGTCAGCCCCAGCATTTT TRBJ1-5 TRBD1 NA TRBV19
CASGLVRGVSGANVLTF TGTGCTAGTGGTTTGGTTAGAGGAGTCTCTGGGGCCAACGTCCTGACTTTC TRBJ2-6 NA NA TRBV12-5
CATSRDVIMNTEAFF TGTGCCACCAGCAGAGATGTAATAATGAACACTGAAGCTTTCTTT TRBJ1-1 NA NA TRBV15
CASSIQGTGQPQHF TGTGCCAGCAGTATCCAGGGTACGGGTCAGCCCCAGCATTTT TRBJ1-5 NA NA TRBV28
CASSPRDSAYEQYF TGTGCCAGCAGCCCCCGGGACAGTGCCTACGAGCAGTACTTC TRBJ2-7 TRBD1 NA TRBV5-4
CASSPDPRGQNTEAFF TGTGCCAGCTCACCAGATCCCAGGGGCCAGAACACTGAAGCTTTCTTT TRBJ1-1 NA NA TRBV18
CASSLHGGGSNEQFF TGTGCCAGCAGTCTACACGGAGGGGGCTCCAATGAGCAGTTCTTC TRBJ2-1 NA NA TRBV28
CASSNRDSYTDTQYF TGTGCCAGCAGCAACCGGGACTCATACACAGATACGCAGTATTTT TRBJ2-3 NA NA TRBV9
CAISEDKDTQYF TGTGCCATCAGTGAAGACAAAGATACGCAGTATTTT TRBJ2-3 NA once TRBV10-3
CAISDKGSYSGNTIYF TGTGCCATCAGTGACAAGGGTTCCTACTCTGGAAACACCATATATTTT TRBJ1-3 NA NA TRBV10-3
CAITETYEQYF TGTGCCATAACAGAGACCTACGAGCAGTACTTC TRBJ2-7 NA NA TRBV21-1
CASSFDGDYGYTF TGCGCCAGCAGCTTCGACGGGGACTATGGCTACACCTTC TRBJ1-2 NA NA TRBV5-1
CAIRPAGGITGELFF TGTGCCATCAGACCCGCGGGGGGGATTACCGGGGAGCTGTTTTTT TRBJ2-2 TRBD2 few TRBV10-3
CASSIPPREKLFF TGTGCCAGTAGTATCCCACCGCGAGAAAAACTGTTTTTT TRBJ1-4 NA NA TRBV19
CASSLGQQNYGYTF TGTGCCAGCAGCTTGGGACAGCAAAACTATGGCTACACCTTC TRBJ1-2 NA once TRBV5-4
CAISVSGDVNSPLHF TGTGCCATCAGTGTCTCAGGGGATGTTAATTCACCCCTCCACTTT TRBJ1-6 NA NA TRBV10-3
CASSFGVTEAFF TGTGCCAGCAGTTTTGGGGTCACTGAAGCTTTCTTT TRBJ1-1 NA NA TRBV12-3/TRBV12-4
CASSYGTLDSGNTIYF TGTGCCAGCAGTTATGGGACGCTGGACTCTGGAAACACCATATATTTT TRBJ1-3 NA NA TRBV6-5
CASSLAGSHLEQYF TGTGCCAGCAGCTTAGCTGGGAGTCATCTCGAGCAGTACTTC TRBJ2-7 NA NA TRBV11-3
CASNRGEDGYTF TGTGCCAGCAATCGAGGGGAGGATGGCTACACCTTC TRBJ1-2 NA NA TRBV5-6
CASSTGPVSSGANVLTF TGTGCCAGCAGTACGGGGCCTGTGTCCTCTGGGGCCAACGTCCTGACTTTC TRBJ2-6 NA NA TRBV5-5